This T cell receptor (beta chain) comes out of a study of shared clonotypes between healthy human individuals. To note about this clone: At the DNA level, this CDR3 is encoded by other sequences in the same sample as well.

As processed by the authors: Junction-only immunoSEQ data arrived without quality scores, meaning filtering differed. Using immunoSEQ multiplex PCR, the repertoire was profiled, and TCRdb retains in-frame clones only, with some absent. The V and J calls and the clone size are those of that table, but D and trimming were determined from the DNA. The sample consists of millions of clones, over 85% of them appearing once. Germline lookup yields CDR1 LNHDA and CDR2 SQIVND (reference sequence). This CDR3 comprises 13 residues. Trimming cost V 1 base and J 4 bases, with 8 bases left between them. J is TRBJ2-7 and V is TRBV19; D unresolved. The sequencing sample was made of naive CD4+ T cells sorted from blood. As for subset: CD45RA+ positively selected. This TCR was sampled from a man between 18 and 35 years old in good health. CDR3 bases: TGTGCCAGTAGTATAGGGGAAGGGTACGAGCAGTACTTC. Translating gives CASSIGEGYEQYF.